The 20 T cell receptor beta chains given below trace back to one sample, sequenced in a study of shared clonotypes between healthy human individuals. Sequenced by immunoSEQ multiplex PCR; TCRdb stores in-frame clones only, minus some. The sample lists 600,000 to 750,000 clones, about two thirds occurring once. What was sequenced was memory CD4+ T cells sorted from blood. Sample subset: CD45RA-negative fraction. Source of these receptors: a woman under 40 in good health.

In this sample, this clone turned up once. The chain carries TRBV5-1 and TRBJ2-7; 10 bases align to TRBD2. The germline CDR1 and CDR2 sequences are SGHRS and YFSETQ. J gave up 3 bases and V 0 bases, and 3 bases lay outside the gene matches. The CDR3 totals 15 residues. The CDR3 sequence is CASSLGLAGFYEQYF. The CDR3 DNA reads TGCGCCAGCAGCTTGGGACTAGCGGGCTTCTACGAGCAGTACTTC.

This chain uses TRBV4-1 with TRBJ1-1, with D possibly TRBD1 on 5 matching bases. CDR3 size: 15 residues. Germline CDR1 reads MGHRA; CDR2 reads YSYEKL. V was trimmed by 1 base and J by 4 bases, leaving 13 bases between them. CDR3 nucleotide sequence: TGCGCCAGCAGCCAAGGGGACGGGTACGGCACTGAAGCTTTCTTT. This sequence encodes CASSQGDGYGTEAFF.

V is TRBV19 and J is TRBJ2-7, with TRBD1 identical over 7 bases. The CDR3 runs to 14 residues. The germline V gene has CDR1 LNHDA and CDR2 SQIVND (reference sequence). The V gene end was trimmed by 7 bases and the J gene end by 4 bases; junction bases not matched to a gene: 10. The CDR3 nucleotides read TGTGCCAGTAAGCCGACAGGGCAAGGGTACGAGCAGTACTTC. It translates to CASKPTGQGYEQYF. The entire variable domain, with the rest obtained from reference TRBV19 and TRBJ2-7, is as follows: DGGITQSPKYLFRKEGQNVTLSCEQNLNHDAMYWYRQDPGQGLRLIYYSQIVNDFQKGDIAEGYSVSREKKESFPLTVTSAQKNPTAFYLCASKPTGQGYEQYFGPGTRLTVT.

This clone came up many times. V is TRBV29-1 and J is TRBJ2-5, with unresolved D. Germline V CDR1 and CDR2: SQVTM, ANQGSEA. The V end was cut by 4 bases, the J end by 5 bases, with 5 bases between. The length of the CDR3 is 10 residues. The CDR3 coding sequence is TGCAGCGTTGGGTCGGAGACCCAGTACTTC. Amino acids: CSVGSETQYF.

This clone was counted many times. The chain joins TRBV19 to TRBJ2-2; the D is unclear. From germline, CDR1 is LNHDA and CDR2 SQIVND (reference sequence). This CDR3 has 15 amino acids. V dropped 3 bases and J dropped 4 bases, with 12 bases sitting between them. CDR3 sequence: CASSISQTSTGELFF. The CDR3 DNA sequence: TGTGCCAGTAGTATCAGTCAGACATCCACCGGGGAGCTGTTTTTT.

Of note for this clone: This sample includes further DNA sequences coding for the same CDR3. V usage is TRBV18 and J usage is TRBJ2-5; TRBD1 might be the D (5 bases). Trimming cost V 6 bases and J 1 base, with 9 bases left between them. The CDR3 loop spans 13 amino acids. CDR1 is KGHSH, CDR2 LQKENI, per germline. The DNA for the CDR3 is TGTGCCAGCTCGCCAGGGATCCAAGAGACCCAGTACTTC. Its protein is CASSPGIQETQYF.

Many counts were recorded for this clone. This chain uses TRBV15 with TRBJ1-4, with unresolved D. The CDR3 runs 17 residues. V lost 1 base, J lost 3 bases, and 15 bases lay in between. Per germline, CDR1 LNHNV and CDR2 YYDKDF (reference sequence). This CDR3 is CATSRVRWGAANEKLFF. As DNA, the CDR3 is TGTGCCACCAGCAGAGTTCGGTGGGGTGCGGCTAATGAAAAACTGTTTTTT. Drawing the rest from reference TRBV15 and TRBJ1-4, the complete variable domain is DAMVIQNPRYQVTQFGKPVTLSCSQTLNHNVMYWYQQKSSQAPKLLFHYYDKDFNNEADTPDNFQSRRPNTSFCFLDIRSPGLGDTAMYLCATSRVRWGAANEKLFFGSGTQLSVL.

The chain's CDR3 is CASSFKGSEKLFF. The CDR3 nucleotides are TGCGCCAGCAGCTTCAAGGGTAGTGAAAAACTGTTTTTT. V gene TRBV5-1 combines with J gene TRBJ1-4; D gene uncertain. The germline CDR1 and CDR2 sequences are SGHRS and YFSETQ. V lost 2 bases and J 7 bases, leaving 9 bases between the germline ends. The CDR3 contains 13 residues.

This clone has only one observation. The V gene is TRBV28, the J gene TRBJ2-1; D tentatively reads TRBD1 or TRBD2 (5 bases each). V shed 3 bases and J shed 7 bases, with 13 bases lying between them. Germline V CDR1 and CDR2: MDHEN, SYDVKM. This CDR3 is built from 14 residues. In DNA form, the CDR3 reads TGTGCCAGCAGTTTTATGAGGGGACGAAATGAGCAGTTCTTC. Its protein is CASSFMRGRNEQFF.

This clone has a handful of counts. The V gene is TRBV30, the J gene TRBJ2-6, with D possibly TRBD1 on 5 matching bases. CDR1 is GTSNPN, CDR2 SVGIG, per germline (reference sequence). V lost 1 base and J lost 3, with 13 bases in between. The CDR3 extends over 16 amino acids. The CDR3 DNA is TGTGCCTGGAGTGGATCAGGGTCGTATGGGGCCAACGTCCTGACTTTC. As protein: CAWSGSGSYGANVLTF.

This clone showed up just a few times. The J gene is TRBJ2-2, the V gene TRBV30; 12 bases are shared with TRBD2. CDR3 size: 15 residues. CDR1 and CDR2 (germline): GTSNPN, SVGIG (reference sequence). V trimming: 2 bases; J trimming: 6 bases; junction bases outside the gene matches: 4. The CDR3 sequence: CAWSPGTSGSGELFF. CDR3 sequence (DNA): TGTGCCTGGAGTCCGGGGACTAGCGGGTCCGGGGAGCTGTTTTTT.

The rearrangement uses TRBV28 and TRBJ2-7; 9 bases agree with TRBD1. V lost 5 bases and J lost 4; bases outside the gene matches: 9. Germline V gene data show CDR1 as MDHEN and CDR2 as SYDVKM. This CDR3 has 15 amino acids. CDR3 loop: CASSTQGQGKYEQYF. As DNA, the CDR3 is TGTGCCAGCAGTACACAGGGACAGGGAAAATACGAGCAGTACTTC.

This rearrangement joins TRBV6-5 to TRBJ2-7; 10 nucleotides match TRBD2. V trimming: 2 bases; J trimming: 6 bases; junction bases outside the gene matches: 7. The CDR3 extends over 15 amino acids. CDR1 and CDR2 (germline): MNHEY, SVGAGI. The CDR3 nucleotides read TGTGCCAGCAGTTACGATTCCGCTAGCGGGAGCGAGCAGTACTTC. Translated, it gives CASSYDSASGSEQYF.

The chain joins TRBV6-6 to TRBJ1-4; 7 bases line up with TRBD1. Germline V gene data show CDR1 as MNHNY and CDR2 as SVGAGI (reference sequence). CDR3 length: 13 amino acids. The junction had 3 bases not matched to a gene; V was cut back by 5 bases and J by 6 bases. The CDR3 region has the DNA TGTGCCAGCAGTCGAGACAGGGATGAAAAACTGTTTTTT. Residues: CASSRDRDEKLFF.

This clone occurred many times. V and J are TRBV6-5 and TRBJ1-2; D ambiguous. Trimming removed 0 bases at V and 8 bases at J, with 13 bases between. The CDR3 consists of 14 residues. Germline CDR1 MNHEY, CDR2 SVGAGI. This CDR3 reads CASSYSAVARGYTF. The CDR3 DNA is TGTGCCAGCAGTTACTCGGCCGTAGCTAGAGGCTACACCTTC.

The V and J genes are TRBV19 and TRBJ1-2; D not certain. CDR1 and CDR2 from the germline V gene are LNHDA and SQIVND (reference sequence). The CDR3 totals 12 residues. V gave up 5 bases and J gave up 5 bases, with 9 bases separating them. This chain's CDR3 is CASSFQGYGYTF. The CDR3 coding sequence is TGTGCCAGTAGTTTCCAAGGGTATGGCTACACCTTC.

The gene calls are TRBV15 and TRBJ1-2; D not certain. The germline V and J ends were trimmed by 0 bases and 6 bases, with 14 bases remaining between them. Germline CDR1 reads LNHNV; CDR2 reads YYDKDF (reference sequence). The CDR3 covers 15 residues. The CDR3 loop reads CATSRDFRGRDGYTF. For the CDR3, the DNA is TGTGCCACCAGCAGAGATTTCCGGGGAAGGGATGGCTACACCTTC.

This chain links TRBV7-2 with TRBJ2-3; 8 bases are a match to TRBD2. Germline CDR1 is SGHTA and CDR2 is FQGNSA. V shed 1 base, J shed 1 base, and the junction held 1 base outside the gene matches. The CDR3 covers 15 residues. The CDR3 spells CASSLVLAGTDTQYF. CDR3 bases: TGTGCCAGCAGCTTAGTACTAGCGGGCACAGATACGCAGTATTTT.

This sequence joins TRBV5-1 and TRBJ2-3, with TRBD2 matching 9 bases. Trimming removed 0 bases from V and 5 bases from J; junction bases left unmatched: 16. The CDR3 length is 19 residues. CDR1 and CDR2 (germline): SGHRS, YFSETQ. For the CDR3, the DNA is TGCGCCAGCAGCTTGGATCCGACCCTTAGGACTAGCGAAGGAGATACGCAGTATTTT. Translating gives CASSLDPTLRTSEGDTQYF.

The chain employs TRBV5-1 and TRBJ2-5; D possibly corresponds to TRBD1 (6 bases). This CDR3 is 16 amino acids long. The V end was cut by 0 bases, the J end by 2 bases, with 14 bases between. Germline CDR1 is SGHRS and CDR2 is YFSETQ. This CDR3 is CASSLDAAGTQETQYF. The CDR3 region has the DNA TGCGCCAGCAGCTTGGATGCGGCAGGGACACAAGAGACCCAGTACTTC.